This TCR beta chain was found in a study of T cell responses to AZD1222 COVID-19 vaccine. This CDR3 contains 15 residues. Germline V gives CDR1 SGHAT, CDR2 FQNNGV. V was pared by 6 bases and J by 2 bases, with 7 bases of the junction left unmatched. Study-wide results and limits: With dominance at 160-218 and 743-854, vaccine-associated CD4 TCRs spanned spike.

The assay was immunoSEQ multiplex PCR, and TCRdb's table has in-frame clones only and misses some. The table lists 150,000 to 200,000 clones, almost 95% of them singletons. As regards this clone: Antigen unknown.

The receptor was derived from an adult in good health. The specimen was peripheral blood, collected on day 0 of AZD1222 vaccination. The chain recombines TRBV11-2 with TRBJ2-7, with 10 positions matching TRBD1. DNA for the CDR3: TGTGCCAGCAGTTTCGGACAGGGGGGGGCCTACGAGCAGTACTTC. It yields the protein CASSFGQGGAYEQYF. Full variable domain (missing parts from reference TRBV11-2 and TRBJ2-7): EAGVAQSPRYKIIEKRQSVAFWCNPISGHATLYWYQQILGQGPKLLIQFQNNGVVDDSQLPKDRFSAERLKGVDSTLKIQPAKLEDSAVYLCASSFGQGGAYEQYFGPGTRLTVT.